Shown below are 29 T cell receptor beta chains from a single sample sequenced in a study of cytomegalovirus exposure and HLA in healthy donors. PCR was performed using 60 Vbeta and 13 Jbeta primers. Here immunoSEQ multiplex PCR was the method, and the copy in TCRdb shows in-frame clones only, minus some. The sample has about 110,000 clones, just over 70% seen once. Sequences were obtained from PBMCs. These receptors originate from a boy aged 10-17 years in good health and CMV-seronegative.

The rearrangement links TRBV6-4 to TRBJ1-6; TRBD1 matches 8 bases. This CDR3 region has 13 residues. Germline V gives CDR1 MRHNA, CDR2 SNTAGT. With 3 bases clipped from V and 8 bases from J, the junction kept 0 bases outside the gene matches. The CDR3 DNA reads as TGTGCCAGCAGTGAACAGGGGGATTCACCCCTCCACTTT. It yields the protein CASSEQGDSPLHF.

V and J are TRBV19 and TRBJ2-7, with D unresolved. The germline V gene has CDR1 LNHDA and CDR2 SQIVND (reference sequence). V lost 7 bases, J lost 5 bases, and 15 bases lay in between. The CDR3 length is 13 residues. The chain's CDR3 is CASKPSFVHEQYF. In nucleotides, the CDR3 is TGTGCCAGTAAGCCTAGTTTCGTCCACGAGCAGTACTTC.

The chain joins TRBV19 to TRBJ2-7; TRBD1 is a possible D gene (7 bases). Between the trimmed V and J ends, which lost 5 bases and 5 bases, there was a span of 22 bases. Germline CDR1 LNHDA, CDR2 SQIVND (reference sequence). The CDR3 contains 16 residues. As DNA, the CDR3 is TGTGCCAGTAGTGGAGGGCGGCAGACAGGGACCAACGAGCAGTACTTC. Residues: CASSGGRQTGTNEQYF.

The genes are TRBV5-1 and TRBJ2-7; no definite D call. Deletions cut 3 bases from V and 3 bases from J, with 10 bases between. Per the germline V gene, CDR1 is SGHRS and CDR2 is YFSETQ. The CDR3 is made up of 13 amino acids. CDR3 DNA: TGCGCCAGCAGCTCAGACTGGTTCTACGAGCAGTACTTC. Amino acids: CASSSDWFYEQYF.

The chain uses TRBV19 and TRBJ1-2; TRBD1 aligns across 9 bases. Germline assignment: CDR1 LNHDA and CDR2 SQIVND (reference sequence). The CDR3 totals 16 residues. J was trimmed by 4 bases and V by 2 bases; bases with no gene match: 8. The CDR3 protein is CASSIIWDRAIYGYTF. The DNA for the CDR3 is TGTGCCAGTAGTATAATCTGGGACAGGGCAATCTATGGCTACACCTTC.

The J gene is TRBJ1-4, the V gene TRBV5-6; TRBD1 matches at 7 bases. Germline CDR1 SGHDT, CDR2 YYEEEE. This CDR3 is 15 amino acids long. V was pared by 2 bases and J by 5 bases, with 6 bases of the junction left unmatched. The CDR3 DNA reads TGTGCCAGCAGCTTTGTTGGCAGGGGGAATGAAAAACTGTTTTTT. This codes for CASSFVGRGNEKLFF.

This clone was found a few times. The chain links TRBV29-1 to TRBJ2-7, with 9 positions matching TRBD1. Germline V CDR1 and CDR2: SQVTM, ANQGSEA. This CDR3 spans 14 amino acids. V dropped 3 bases and J dropped 3; count of bases not matched to a gene: 6. The CDR3 DNA follows: TGCAGCGTTGACTTAGGACAGGGGTTCTACGAGCAGTACTTC. Translating gives CSVDLGQGFYEQYF.

A single count supports this clone. The V gene is TRBV28, the J gene TRBJ1-1; D gene ambiguous. Germline lookup yields CDR1 MDHEN and CDR2 SYDVKM. With 2 bases removed from V and 1 base from J, the gap between germline ends came to 14 bases. The CDR3 runs 16 residues. The CDR3 bases are TGTGCCAGCAGTTTAGATTGGGGAGTGGGGAACACTGAAGCTTTCTTT. Its protein product is CASSLDWGVGNTEAFF.

V and J are TRBV7-8 and TRBJ2-1, with D possibly being TRBD1 (5 bases). Germline lookup yields CDR1 SGHVS and CDR2 FQNEAQ. Trimming cost V 2 bases and J 0 bases, with 17 bases left between them. The CDR3 contains 18 residues. The CDR3 nucleotides are TGTGCCAGCAGCTTATTGGGGCTCGGTCGGAGCTCCTACAATGAGCAGTTCTTC. Protein product: CASSLLGLGRSSYNEQFF.

V is TRBV6-1 and J is TRBJ2-7, with 9 bases fitting TRBD2. V dropped 4 bases and J dropped 5; count of bases not matched to a gene: 9. Germline CDR1 and CDR2: MNHNS and SASEGT. This CDR3 is built from 15 residues. The CDR3 protein is CASSATGTSIHEQYF. CDR3 coding DNA: TGTGCCAGCAGTGCCACCGGGACTAGCATCCACGAGCAGTACTTC.

Only one count was recorded for this clone. This chain joins TRBV7-9 and TRBJ2-7, with 7 bases matching TRBD2. Germline V CDR1 and CDR2: SEHNR, FQNEAQ (reference sequence). The CDR3 consists of 16 residues. Trimming removed 0 bases from V and 5 bases from J; junction bases left unmatched: 10. The CDR3 region is CASSLASWGRADEQYF. DNA for the CDR3: TGTGCCAGCAGCTTAGCCTCCTGGGGGAGGGCGGACGAGCAGTACTTC.

The chain joins TRBV7-8 to TRBJ2-7; 9 bases are shared with TRBD1. CDR3 length equals 15 residues. The J segment lost 5 bases and the V segment lost 3 bases, leaving 8 bases of the junction unmatched. Germline-derived CDR1 and CDR2 are SGHVS and FQNEAQ. The DNA of the CDR3 is TGTGCCAGCAGCTTTTTCTCCGGACAGGGGCACGAGCAGTACTTC. Its translation: CASSFFSGQGHEQYF.

CDR3 loop: CASSLLIGTGSNTYGYTF. The CDR3 DNA reads TGTGCCAGCAGTTTATTGATAGGGACAGGGTCAAATACCTATGGCTACACCTTC. The chain couples TRBV28 to TRBJ1-2; 9 bases fit TRBD1. CDR3 length: 18 amino acids. The V and J ends lost 1 base and 4 bases, in that order; junction bases with no gene match: 13. CDR1 and CDR2 from the germline V gene are MDHEN and SYDVKM.

In this sample, this clone turned up a few times. The J gene is TRBJ2-1, the V gene TRBV29-1; a possible D gene is TRBD1 (5 bases). Germline CDR1 and CDR2: SQVTM and ANQGSEA. The CDR3 totals 14 residues. The germline V and J ends were trimmed by 4 bases and 7 bases, with 17 bases remaining between them. The chain's CDR3 is CSVVIAGWGNEQFF. The CDR3 nucleotides read TGCAGCGTTGTAATTGCAGGGTGGGGAAATGAGCAGTTCTTC.

The J gene is TRBJ1-5, the V gene TRBV5-1; maybe TRBD1 (5 bases). V lost 4 bases, J lost 6 bases, and 17 bases lay in between. CDR3 size: 15 residues. In germline, CDR1 is SGHRS, CDR2 YFSETQ. CDR3 loop: CASSPQGRGSQPQHF. CDR3 nucleotides: TGCGCCAGCAGCCCCCAAGGGAGGGGAAGTCAGCCCCAGCATTTT.

The chain employs TRBV30 and TRBJ2-7; the D is unclear. This CDR3 region has 12 residues. Trimming pared 4 bases from V and 2 bases from J, leaving 9 bases between. CDR1 GTSNPN and CDR2 SVGIG come from the germline V gene (reference sequence). For the CDR3, the DNA is TGTGCCTGGAACAAGCGAACCTACGAGCAGTACTTC. Its translation: CAWNKRTYEQYF.

The gene calls are TRBV30 and TRBJ1-2; D uncertain. Germline V gives CDR1 GTSNPN, CDR2 SVGIG (reference sequence). Trimming stripped 0 bases from V and 7 bases from J, with 9 bases between. This CDR3 comprises 12 residues. CDR3 in DNA: TGTGCCTGGAGTGTACCGGTTGCTGGCTACACCTTC. This translates into CAWSVPVAGYTF.

This clone was recorded once. The rearrangement uses TRBV6-4 and TRBJ1-1; 7 nucleotides align to TRBD1. The CDR3 consists of 17 residues. Germline CDR1 reads MRHNA; CDR2 reads SNTAGT. Trimming removed 4 bases from V and 4 bases from J; junction bases left unmatched: 15. This chain's CDR3 is CASSAVAAAQGITEAFF. The CDR3, as DNA: TGTGCCAGCAGTGCGGTCGCCGCCGCACAGGGGATCACTGAAGCTTTCTTT.

The genes are TRBV5-5 and TRBJ1-1; 7 bases map to TRBD1. CDR1 SGHKS and CDR2 YYEKEE come from the germline V gene (reference sequence). The junction had 8 bases not matched to a gene; V was cut back by 0 bases and J by 0 bases. This CDR3 contains 17 residues. CDR3 nucleotides: TGTGCCAGCAGCTTGGCGGGGACAGTAACAATGAACACTGAAGCTTTCTTT. Translated, it gives CASSLAGTVTMNTEAFF.

The chain employs TRBV6-5 and TRBJ2-7; 10 bases are a match to TRBD1. Per germline, CDR1 MNHEY and CDR2 SVGAGI. CDR3 length: 15 amino acids. The junction had 9 bases not matched to a gene; V was cut back by 6 bases and J by 4 bases. The CDR3 loop reads CASSRSGQGKYEQYF. In nucleotides, the CDR3 is TGTGCCAGCAGCCGATCGGGACAGGGGAAATACGAGCAGTACTTC.

The rearrangement links TRBV5-1 to TRBJ2-7, with 8 bases aligning to TRBD2. Germline-derived CDR1 and CDR2 are SGHRS and YFSETQ. CDR3 length: 15 amino acids. J lost 1 base, V lost 4 bases, and 7 bases had no gene match. CDR3 nucleotides: TGCGCCAGCAGCCCGGGCGGGGGGTTGTCCTACGAGCAGTACTTC. Its translation is CASSPGGGLSYEQYF.

This chain links TRBV6-5 with TRBJ2-7; D might be TRBD1 (5 bases). Trimming pared 5 bases from V and 5 bases from J, leaving 16 bases between. CDR3 length: 14 residues. Germline V gene lookup returns CDR1 MNHEY and CDR2 SVGAGI. The CDR3: CASSEGPGSHEQYF. Here the CDR3 DNA reads TGTGCCAGCAGTGAAGGTCCAGGGTCCCACGAGCAGTACTTC.

The chain uses TRBV5-1 and TRBJ1-4, with TRBD1 as a possible D gene (6 bases). This CDR3 region has 15 residues. V lost 4 bases and J lost 7, with 17 bases in between. Germline CDR1 SGHRS, CDR2 YFSETQ. CDR3 nucleotide sequence: TGCGCCAGCAGCGGCCCCGTGGCAGGGGTTGAAAAACTGTTTTTT. Residues: CASSGPVAGVEKLFF.

This rearrangement joins TRBV7-8 to TRBJ1-4; 7 bases are a match to TRBD1. This CDR3 comprises 16 residues. CDR1 is SGHVS, CDR2 FQNEAQ, per germline. J was trimmed by 7 bases and V by 7 bases; bases with no gene match: 15. The CDR3 region has the DNA TGTGCCAGCACCTCCTTGAGACAGGGAGTTGGTGAAAAACTGTTTTTT. It codes for CASTSLRQGVGEKLFF.

In its sample, this clone was seen a few times. J is TRBJ2-1 and V is TRBV2; 13 positions match TRBD2. V gave up 6 bases and J gave up 8 bases; unmatched junction bases: 4. The CDR3 extends over 14 amino acids. Germline lookup yields CDR1 SNHLY and CDR2 FYNNEI. CDR3 DNA sequence: TGTGCCAGCAGGAAAGGACTAGCGGGGGATGAGCAGTTCTTC. Translated, it gives CASRKGLAGDEQFF.

The chain carries TRBV6-1 and TRBJ2-1; unclear D gene. CDR3 size: 12 residues. Deletions cut 3 bases from V and 12 bases from J, with 12 bases between. Germline assignment: CDR1 MNHNS and CDR2 SASEGT. The CDR3 is CASSDWPSRQFF. For the CDR3, the DNA is TGTGCCAGCAGTGATTGGCCCTCACGGCAGTTCTTC.

This clone was counted a few times. V is TRBV7-8 and J is TRBJ2-3; D is ambiguous. Trimming took 10 bases from V and 2 from J, leaving 4 bases between them. CDR1 is SGHVS and CDR2 is FQNEAQ in the germline V gene. CDR3 length: 10 residues. The DNA of the CDR3 is TGTGCCACTTACACAGATACGCAGTATTTT. This codes for CATYTDTQYF.

V usage is TRBV30 and J usage is TRBJ1-1, with TRBD1 matching over 7 bases. From germline, CDR1 is GTSNPN and CDR2 SVGIG (reference sequence). V shed 1 base, J shed 4 bases, and the junction held 3 bases outside the gene matches. This CDR3 contains 13 residues. The CDR3 is CAWSGQGITEAFF. The CDR3 DNA reads TGTGCCTGGAGTGGACAGGGTATCACTGAAGCTTTCTTT. Full variable domain (missing parts from reference TRBV30 and TRBJ1-1): SQTIHQWPATLVQPVGSPLSLECTVEGTSNPNLYWYRQAAGRGLQLLFYSVGIGQISSEVPQNLSASRPQDRQFILSSKKLLLSDSGFYLCAWSGQGITEAFFGQGTRLTVV.

The chain combines TRBV27 with TRBJ2-7, with D maybe TRBD1 (5 bases). V lost 3 bases and J lost 2, with 11 bases in between. The V gene's germline CDR1 is MNHEY and CDR2 SMNVEV (reference sequence). This CDR3 spans 14 amino acids. CDR3 DNA: TGTGCCAGCAGTTTGGCAGGGCCCACCTACGAGCAGTACTTC. As protein: CASSLAGPTYEQYF.